The 20 T cell receptor beta chains below come from one sample, sequenced in a study of cytomegalovirus exposure and HLA in healthy donors. With 60 Vbeta and 13 Jbeta primers, the PCR was carried out. Sequencing used immunoSEQ multiplex PCR; TCRdb keeps in-frame clones, though not all of them. The sample has 160,000 or so clones, approximately 79% seen once; the top ten hold approximately 4.5%. Sample: PBMCs. The receptors were sampled from a man aged 35 to 55 in good health and CMV-seronegative.

V usage is TRBV9 and J usage is TRBJ2-2, with TRBD1 as a possible D gene (5 bases). Trimming left V 3 bases short and J 2 bases short, with 8 bases between. CDR1 SGDLS and CDR2 YYNGEE come from the germline V gene. There are 14 residues in the CDR3. CDR3 sequence reads: CASSEGVNTGELFF. The CDR3 region has the DNA TGTGCCAGCAGCGAAGGGGTAAACACCGGGGAGCTGTTTTTT. Using reference TRBV9 and TRBJ2-2 for the parts outside the CDR3, the full variable domain is DSGVTQTPKHLITATGQRVTLRCSPRSGDLSVYWYQQSLDQGLQFLIQYYNGEERAKGNILERFSAQQFPDLHSELNLSSLELGDSALYFCASSEGVNTGELFFGEGSRLTVL.

The chain carries TRBV7-9 and TRBJ1-3; TRBD1 is a possible D gene (5 bases). The CDR3 contains 15 residues. V was trimmed by 0 bases and J by 4 bases, leaving 10 bases between them. Per the germline V gene, CDR1 is SEHNR and CDR2 is FQNEAQ (reference sequence). The CDR3 bases are TGTGCCAGCAGCTTAGCTGGGACTGGAGGAAACACCATATATTTT. This gives the protein CASSLAGTGGNTIYF.

This chain links TRBV29-1 with TRBJ1-4; tentative D call: TRBD1 (5 bases). This CDR3 is built from 14 residues. Trimming removed 0 bases at V and 6 bases at J, with 11 bases between. CDR1 and CDR2 from the germline V gene are SQVTM and ANQGSEA. The CDR3 reads CSVEDRQGYEKLFF. In DNA form, the CDR3 reads TGCAGCGTTGAAGATCGTCAGGGTTATGAAAAACTGTTTTTT.

The V gene is TRBV28, the J gene TRBJ2-4; tentative D call: TRBD1 (6 bases). The V end was cut by 4 bases, the J end by 1 base, with 11 bases between. The CDR3 is 15 residues long. Germline V CDR1 and CDR2: MDHEN, SYDVKM. The CDR3 region is CASSYRDTAKNIQYF. The CDR3 DNA follows: TGTGCCAGCAGTTACCGGGACACGGCCAAAAACATTCAGTACTTC.

J is TRBJ2-5 and V is TRBV5-4; 7 nucleotides agree with TRBD1. Losses at the gene ends were 4 bases for V and 5 bases for J; bases not matched to a gene: 2. The CDR3 contains 12 residues. Germline lookup yields CDR1 SGHNT and CDR2 YYREEE (reference sequence). The CDR3 sequence: CASSRQGETQYF. CDR3 coding DNA: TGTGCCAGCAGCCGACAGGGTGAGACCCAGTACTTC.

This chain joins TRBV25-1 and TRBJ2-5; tentative D call: TRBD2 (6 bases). The length of the CDR3 is 15 residues. The germline gives CDR1 MGHDK, CDR2 SYGVNS. V dropped 8 bases and J dropped 3 bases, with 19 bases sitting between them. CDR3 in DNA: TGTGCCAGCTGGTGGGGGGAGACGGAGAAAGAGACCCAGTACTTC. Its protein product is CASWWGETEKETQYF.

The rearrangement joins TRBV6-5 to TRBJ1-3; no clear D. The germline V gene encodes CDR1 MNHEY and CDR2 SVGAGI. Trimming took off 5 bases at V and 4 bases at J, with 12 bases between the two ends. The CDR3 loop spans 14 amino acids. The CDR3 protein is CASSPGGWGNTIYF. CDR3 nucleotide sequence: TGTGCCAGCAGTCCTGGAGGGTGGGGAAACACCATATATTTT.

The CDR3 loop is CASSFRGTAFNTGELFF. The CDR3 bases are TGTGCCAGCAGCTTCCGCGGGACTGCCTTTAACACCGGGGAGCTGTTTTTT. The chain couples TRBV7-9 to TRBJ2-2; tentatively, D is TRBD2 (6 bases). The CDR3 contains 17 residues. Trimming stripped 3 bases from V and 2 bases from J, with 16 bases between. The germline gives CDR1 SEHNR, CDR2 FQNEAQ (reference sequence).

The chain is built from TRBV27 and TRBJ1-1, with D maybe TRBD1 (5 bases). V was pared by 5 bases and J by 4 bases, with 14 bases between. The germline CDR1 and CDR2 sequences are MNHEY and SMNVEV (reference sequence). The CDR3 runs 14 residues. The CDR3 bases are TGTGCCAGCAGTGCATCTGACAGCCCCACTGAAGCTTTCTTT. Translation gives CASSASDSPTEAFF.

The V and J genes are TRBV6-5 and TRBJ1-1, with TRBD1 matching over 7 bases. CDR1 is MNHEY and CDR2 is SVGAGI in the germline V gene. The CDR3 consists of 15 residues. Trimming at V came to 6 bases and at J to 7 bases, leaving 14 bases not matched to a gene. The chain's CDR3 is CASRSDGEGAGEAFF. The CDR3 DNA reads TGTGCCAGCAGATCGGACGGAGAGGGGGCCGGTGAAGCTTTCTTT.

The chain couples TRBV5-6 to TRBJ2-7, with 10 bases lining up with TRBD2. Germline CDR1 SGHDT, CDR2 YYEEEE. This CDR3 has 16 residues. With V trimmed by 0 bases and J by 6 bases, 9 bases remained unmatched. CDR3 sequence: CASSLGRTSGVGEQYF. In DNA, the CDR3 is TGTGCCAGCAGCTTGGGGAGGACTAGCGGTGTGGGCGAGCAGTACTTC.

In its sample, this clone was seen a few times. V gene TRBV6-5 combines with J gene TRBJ1-6; tentative D call: TRBD1 (5 bases). Germline lookup yields CDR1 MNHEY and CDR2 SVGAGI. V lost 4 bases to trimming and J lost 8 bases, with 12 bases between them. The CDR3 runs 14 residues. CDR3 in DNA: TGTGCCAGCAGTTTTGGGGGGGAGGATTCACCCCTCCACTTT. It codes for CASSFGGEDSPLHF.

The DNA of the CDR3 is TGTGCCATCAGGAGGGACAGGACAGGGGAAGGCTACACCTTC. It specifies CAIRRDRTGEGYTF. The rearrangement links TRBV10-3 to TRBJ1-2; 9 bases map to TRBD1. This CDR3 region has 14 residues. CDR1 is ENHRY, CDR2 SYGVKD, per germline. V was pared by 6 bases and J by 8 bases, with 10 bases of the junction left unmatched.

This clone was counted a few times. The V and J genes are TRBV5-6 and TRBJ1-2, with 7 bases matching TRBD1. The V and J ends lost 3 bases and 2 bases, in that order; junction bases with no gene match: 1. Germline lookup yields CDR1 SGHDT and CDR2 YYEEEE. The CDR3 is 13 amino acids. The CDR3 DNA is TGTGCCAGCAGCTCACAGGGGAACTATGGCTACACCTTC. Translation: CASSSQGNYGYTF.

This sequence joins TRBV27 and TRBJ2-7; D remains ambiguous. The CDR3 sequence is 13 residues long. Germline CDR1 is MNHEY and CDR2 is SMNVEV (reference sequence). Trimming pared 3 bases from V and 3 bases from J, leaving 9 bases between. This CDR3 is CASSFGAYYEQYF. CDR3 nucleotide sequence: TGTGCCAGCAGTTTTGGAGCTTACTACGAGCAGTACTTC.

This clone was found a few times. The J gene is TRBJ2-1, the V gene TRBV7-9, with D unclear. Germline-derived CDR1 and CDR2 are SEHNR and FQNEAQ (reference sequence). The CDR3 contains 13 residues. V was clipped by 4 bases and J by 5 bases, with 9 bases between them. This CDR3 is CASSYQENNEQFF. The CDR3 DNA follows: TGTGCCAGCAGCTATCAAGAGAACAATGAGCAGTTCTTC.

The CDR3 here is CAISAGQTNSPLHF. CDR3 coding DNA: TGTGCCATCAGTGCGGGACAGACAAATTCACCCCTCCACTTT. The chain recombines TRBV10-3 with TRBJ1-6; TRBD1 aligns across 7 bases. The junction had 4 bases not matched to a gene; V was cut back by 4 bases and J by 7 bases. This CDR3 is 14 amino acids long. Germline CDR1 reads ENHRY; CDR2 reads SYGVKD.

The chain couples TRBV5-6 to TRBJ2-3; no reliable D call. Germline values: CDR1 SGHDT, CDR2 YYEEEE. The germline V and J ends were trimmed by 4 bases and 4 bases, with 10 bases remaining between them. The CDR3 sequence is 13 residues long. The CDR3 here is CASSPKGADTQYF. The DNA for the CDR3 is TGTGCCAGCAGCCCGAAAGGAGCAGATACGCAGTATTTT.

V and J are TRBV7-9 and TRBJ2-5; D is perhaps TRBD1 (6 bases). The CDR3 consists of 14 residues. The germline V and J ends were trimmed by 6 bases and 5 bases, with 16 bases remaining between them. Germline V gene sequence: CDR1 SEHNR, CDR2 FQNEAQ (reference sequence). The CDR3 DNA reads TGTGCCAGCAGTCCCACAGGGATCGGGGAGACCCAGTACTTC. This encodes CASSPTGIGETQYF.

This clone was observed once. The rearrangement links TRBV11-2 to TRBJ2-1; D is uncertain. Trimming took 3 bases from V and 5 from J, leaving 5 bases between them. This CDR3 spans 12 amino acids. CDR1 is SGHAT, CDR2 FQNNGV, per germline. Written as DNA, the CDR3 is TGTGCCAGCAGCTTCACGGACAATGAGCAGTTCTTC. It is translated as CASSFTDNEQFF.